This passage covers 21 T cell receptor beta chains from one sample sequenced in a study of CD8+CD57+ T cells in acquired aplastic anemia. CDR3 and TCR beta VDJ profiling relied on genomic DNA as the template. TCRdb itself ran the reads through MiXCR, one entry per CDR3 protein. Found here are under 350,000 distinct CDR3 sequences, roughly 61% of them singletons; the top ten hold 1% to 1.5%. Patients who underwent sequencing had shown CD8+CD57+ cell expansion by flow cytometry. Sequencing input: sorted CD4+, CD8+, or CD8+CD57+ T cells (not recorded which) from PBMCs. Every receptor here comes from a human donor with aplastic anemia.

The table lists this clonotype with a few counts. This chain joins TRBV5-1 and TRBJ1-3, with TRBD1 identical over 7 bases. J gave up 10 bases and V 0 bases, and 7 bases lay outside the gene matches. Germline V gene lookup returns CDR1 SGHRS and CDR2 YFSETQ. The CDR3 is made up of 14 amino acids. The CDR3, as DNA: TGCGCCAGCAGCTTGGGACAGGGATTAGAGACCATATATTTT. The encoded protein is CASSLGQGLETIYF.

This rearrangement joins TRBV7-8 to TRBJ2-5, with 11 bases identical to TRBD1. Germline assignment: CDR1 SGHVS and CDR2 FQNEAQ. The CDR3 is 16 amino acids. V lost 1 base to trimming and J lost 3 bases; unmatched junction nucleotides: 4. CDR3 sequence reads: CASSLVRDRGKETQYF. The CDR3 region has the DNA TGTGCCAGCAGCTTAGTTCGGGACAGGGGGAAAGAGACCCAGTACTTC.

This clonotype was seen many times. This chain links TRBV6-5 with TRBJ2-7; 12 bases fit TRBD2. With 6 bases clipped from V and 3 bases from J, the junction kept 9 bases outside the gene matches. The CDR3 covers 16 residues. Germline CDR1 and CDR2: MNHEY and SVGAGI. The CDR3 region has the DNA TGTGCCAGCAGCAAAACCCAACTAGCGGGAGGCTACGAGCAGTACTTC. Translated, it gives CASSKTQLAGGYEQYF.

As for this clonotype: One end of the junction does not line up with germline, which may come from a read error. The genes are TRBV7-2 and TRBJ1-5; a possible D gene is TRBD1 (5 bases). CDR1 and CDR2 (germline): SGHTA, FQGNSA. The CDR3 has 12 amino acids. The CDR3 DNA sequence: TGTGCCAGCAGGTTAGGGGATCAGCCCCAGCATTTT. Translation: CASRLGDQPQHF.

Remarks on this clonotype: A much larger clone lies one base from this, so it may be a read error. The V and J genes are TRBV9 and TRBJ2-2; tentatively, D is TRBD2 (5 bases). Germline V gene data show CDR1 as SGDLS and CDR2 as YYNGEE. This CDR3 has 15 residues. The DNA of the CDR3 is TGTGCCAGCAGCGTAGATGGGCAGAACACCGGGAAGCTGTTTTTT. Amino acid sequence: CASSVDGQNTGKLFF.

The rearrangement joins TRBV29-1 to TRBJ2-2, with a possible D match to TRBD2 (6 bases). Germline CDR1 reads SQVTM; CDR2 reads ANQGSEA. This CDR3 contains 13 residues. Between the trimmed V and J ends, which lost 7 bases and 0 bases, there was a span of 9 bases. This CDR3 reads CSARLANTGELFF. The CDR3 region has the DNA TGCAGCGCCCGACTAGCGAACACCGGGGAGCTGTTTTTT.

As for this clonotype: A read error may be the cause here, since a much bigger clone is one base away. The genes are TRBV6-6 and TRBJ2-3; 15 bases align to TRBD2. The CDR3 runs to 16 residues. Germline CDR1 and CDR2: MNHNY and SVGAGI (reference sequence). The DNA for the CDR3 is TGTGCCAGCAGGCTCGGACTAGCGGGAGGGCCAGATACGCGGTATTTT. Translating gives CASRLGLAGGPDTRYF.

For the CDR3, the DNA is TGTGCCAGCAGTAACAGGGACTCGACGTCACCCCTCCACTTT. Amino acids: CASSNRDSTSPLHF. The chain employs TRBV3-1 and TRBJ1-6; D is possibly TRBD1 (6 bases). The CDR3 consists of 14 residues. Germline CDR1 reads LGHDT; CDR2 reads YNNKEL (reference sequence). V gave up 6 bases and J gave up 10 bases, with 16 bases separating them.

The chain uses TRBV19 and TRBJ2-7; the D gene is possibly TRBD1 (6 bases). CDR3 length equals 13 residues. The V end was cut by 5 bases, the J end by 2 bases, with 10 bases between. CDR1 and CDR2 from the germline V gene are LNHDA and SQIVND (reference sequence). DNA for the CDR3: TGTGCCAGTAGTTCCCAGGGGACCTACGAGCAGTACTTC. It codes for CASSSQGTYEQYF.

The chain uses TRBV2 and TRBJ1-5; 8 nucleotides agree with TRBD1. V lost 1 base and J lost 1; bases outside the gene matches: 6. In germline, CDR1 is SNHLY, CDR2 FYNNEI. The CDR3 length is 17 residues. This CDR3 is CASSEVRTGISNQPQHF. The CDR3 region has the DNA TGTGCCAGCAGTGAAGTGAGGACAGGGATCAGCAATCAGCCCCAGCATTTT.

This clonotype was observed at least ten times. V gene TRBV19 combines with J gene TRBJ1-6; 9 positions match TRBD1. Per germline, CDR1 LNHDA and CDR2 SQIVND (reference sequence). Unmatched junction bases numbered 6, after V lost 5 bases and J lost 7 bases. The CDR3 loop spans 15 amino acids. The CDR3 here is CASSPITGGNSPLHF. CDR3 bases: TGTGCCAGTAGTCCCATTACAGGGGGCAATTCACCCCTCCACTTT.

CDR3 in DNA: TGTGCCAGCAGTCGAAAGACAGGGGGCTACACCTTC. Translating it yields CASSRKTGGYTF. This chain connects TRBV6-1 to TRBJ1-2; 7 nucleotides align to TRBD1. With 5 bases clipped from V and 8 bases from J, the junction kept 5 bases outside the gene matches. The CDR3 covers 12 residues. Germline V gene data show CDR1 as MNHNS and CDR2 as SASEGT.

The chain employs TRBV19 and TRBJ1-2, with TRBD1 matching 10 bases. V lost 5 bases to trimming and J lost 2 bases; unmatched junction nucleotides: 5. This CDR3 spans 15 amino acids. Germline V gives CDR1 LNHDA, CDR2 SQIVND (reference sequence). For the CDR3, the DNA is TGTGCCAGTAGTTGGGGACAGGGGATAAACTATGGCTACACCTTC. This encodes CASSWGQGINYGYTF.

V and J are TRBV2 and TRBJ1-6; 7 bases are shared with TRBD1. Germline loops: CDR1 SNHLY, CDR2 FYNNEI. This CDR3 has 16 amino acids. Germline trimming cut 4 bases from V and 6 bases from J; bases unmatched to any gene: 9. The CDR3 nucleotides read TGTGCCAGCAGTGCGGCCGGGACAGTCGGTAATTCACCCCTCCACTTT. Translated, it gives CASSAAGTVGNSPLHF.

This clonotype came up a few times. The chain is built from TRBV7-9 and TRBJ2-5; 9 nucleotides line up with TRBD1. The CDR3 is made up of 16 amino acids. With V trimmed by 5 bases and J by 4 bases, 11 bases remained unmatched. In germline, CDR1 is SEHNR, CDR2 FQNEAQ (reference sequence). In nucleotides, the CDR3 is TGTGCCAGCAGCCAGAAAGGACAGGGGACGGGAGAGACCCAGTACTTC. Its protein is CASSQKGQGTGETQYF.

This clonotype was seen a few times. J is TRBJ2-3 and V is TRBV29-1, with D possibly TRBD1 on 5 matching bases. Per germline, CDR1 SQVTM and CDR2 ANQGSEA. The CDR3 has 12 amino acids. V was shortened by 2 bases and J by 4 bases, with 7 bases between the two germline ends. The CDR3: CSVERGADTQYF. The CDR3 DNA follows: TGCAGCGTTGAAAGGGGTGCAGATACGCAGTATTTT.

The V and J genes are TRBV12-3 or TRBV12-4 and TRBJ2-1, with TRBD2 matching over 10 bases. The CDR3 consists of 15 residues. With 3 bases clipped from V and 4 bases from J, the junction kept 3 bases outside the gene matches. The CDR3 DNA follows: TGTGCCAGCAGTTTGGAGACTAGCGGGTACAATGAGCAGTTCTTC. Protein product: CASSLETSGYNEQFF.

This chain uses TRBV29-1 with TRBJ1-1; D is possibly TRBD1 (5 bases). The CDR3 consists of 14 residues. The germline CDR1 and CDR2 sequences are SQVTM and ANQGSEA. Trimming removed 4 bases at V and 0 bases at J, with 12 bases between. The CDR3 loop is CSVGDGVMNTEAFF. Here the CDR3 DNA reads TGCAGCGTTGGGGACGGAGTAATGAACACTGAAGCTTTCTTT.

This chain joins TRBV20-1 and TRBJ2-4; D is possibly TRBD1 (6 bases). The CDR3 is 11 residues long. Looked up from germline, CDR1 is DFQATT and CDR2 is SNEGSKA (reference sequence). V lost 2 bases, J lost 8 bases, and 7 bases lay in between. The CDR3 sequence: CSARSGDIQYF. The CDR3 DNA reads as TGCAGTGCTAGATCAGGGGACATTCAGTACTTC.

The rearrangement joins TRBV19 to TRBJ1-2; D ambiguous. The V end was cut by 6 bases, the J end by 8 bases, with 22 bases between. The CDR3 length is 15 residues. Germline CDR1 reads LNHDA; CDR2 reads SQIVND (reference sequence). In DNA, the CDR3 is TGTGCCAGTAGCGGCCTACTCGCAGCCCCCAGAGGCTACACCTTC. The encoded protein is CASSGLLAAPRGYTF.

The chain combines TRBV19 with TRBJ2-1; 8 positions agree with TRBD2. The V and J ends lost 4 bases and 0 bases, in that order; junction bases with no gene match: 2. This CDR3 has 15 amino acids. From germline, CDR1 is LNHDA and CDR2 SQIVND (reference sequence). The CDR3 DNA sequence: TGTGCCAGTAGTAGCGCGGGAGGCTCCTACAATGAGCAGTTCTTC. Translating gives CASSSAGGSYNEQFF.